These T cell receptor beta chains were read from a single sample in a study of T cell repertoires in cytomegalovirus infection. TCRdb ran MiXCR on the reads and lists one entry per CDR3 protein. The table has 200,000 to 300,000 distinct CDR3 sequences, roughly 12% seen once; the top ten hold around 1.6%. Material for sequencing was PBMCs. The receptor source for this set is a human donor in good health (CMV status not recorded). Some clones in this sample may be carry-over from other donors' samples. Each CDR3 is given with its conserved first and last residue. D genes are given only for firm matches. The size entry is marked missing in some rows and otherwise reads once, few, many or a size class.

TRBJ2-7 TRBV30 TRBD1 . TGTGCCTGGAGTGGGGTACAGGGGGCGGGGGAGCAGTACTTC CAWSGVQGAGEQYF
TRBJ1-1 TRBV7-2 . many TGTGCCAGCAGCTCCCGGACCGGGGGACGGACTGAAGCTTTCTTT CASSSRTGGRTEAFF
TRBJ2-1 TRBV6-2/TRBV6-3 . many TGTGCCAGCAGTGAGACTAGCTACAATGAGCAGTTCTTC CASSETSYNEQFF
TRBJ2-3 TRBV6-5 . many TGTGCCAGCAGTTACGAGTCGAACACAGATACGCAGTATTTT CASSYESNTDTQYF
TRBJ2-1 TRBV30 TRBD2 few TGTGCCTGGAGTGTACGTAGCGGGGGAACCCCAGAACAGTTCTTC CAWSVRSGGTPEQFF
TRBJ2-1 TRBV7-8 . many TGTGCCAGCAGCCTCTTACGACTTCGGGCCTCCTACAATGAGCAGTTCTTC CASSLLRLRASYNEQFF
TRBJ2-7 TRBV18 . . TGTGCCAGCTCACCGGGCTTGGGTGCCGAGCAGTACTTC CASSPGLGAEQYF
TRBJ2-7 TRBV25-1 . few TGTGCCAGCAGTGAAGGGCGGGGCTACGAGCAGTACTTC CASSEGRGYEQYF
TRBJ2-4 TRBV10-3 TRBD1 many TGTGCCATCAGTGAGTCGCAGTTACAGGGGAAAAACATTCAGTACTTC CAISESQLQGKNIQYF
TRBJ2-1 TRBV4-2 . . TGTGCCAGCAGCTTGGGGGGCACGGGCGGTCCCTACAATGAGCAGTTCTTC CASSLGGTGGPYNEQFF
TRBJ2-7 TRBV27 . many TGTGCCAGCAGTACGGGAACGGGATTTTACGAGCAGTACTTC CASSTGTGFYEQYF
TRBJ1-2 TRBV29-1 . . TGCAGCGTTCATGCTCGGGATGGCTACACCTTC CSVHARDGYTF
TRBJ1-2 TRBV12-3/TRBV12-4 . few TGTGCCAGCAGGCCTGGGGGACGAGTCTATGGCTACACCTTC CASRPGGRVYGYTF
TRBJ2-3 TRBV14 . few TGTGCCAGCAGCCAGGATCTGGATGGAGATACGCAGTATTTT CASSQDLDGDTQYF
TRBJ2-5 TRBV29-1 . . TGCAGCGCCGAACAGGGTCAAGAGACCCAGTACTTC CSAEQGQETQYF